This is a list of T cell receptor beta chains from one sample in a study of neurological immune-mediated disorders. TCRdb re-called the 5' RACE reads through MiXCR, storing one row per CDR3 protein. The repertoire has some 57,000 distinct CDR3 sequences, 4.5% to 5.5% of them found once; the top ten carry around 3.4%. Material: PBMCs. The receptor source for this set is a woman between 45 and 60 years old with multiple sclerosis. CDR3s include the opening cysteine and the closing phenylalanine or tryptophan. D genes are given only for firm matches. Expanded clones are given a class, and other clones once, few, many or no size at all.

>few|TRBD1|TRBV2|TRBJ1-5
TGTGCCAGCAGCGGACAGGGGTATAGCCAGCCCCAGCATTTT
CASSGQGYSQPQHF
>many|TRBD1|TRBV20-1|TRBJ1-5
TGCAGTGCTAGAGATGATCTGTCAGGGGGTAGTCAGCCCCAGCATTTT
CSARDDLSGGSQPQHF
>few|NA|TRBV7-2|TRBJ1-5
TGTGCCAGCAGCTTATTTGAGGGGCCTCAGCCCCAGAATTTT
CASSLFEGPQPQNF
>many|NA|TRBV3-1|TRBJ1-1
TGTGCCAGCAGCCAGGCCGACGTTGAAGCTTTCTTT
CASSQADVEAFF
>many|NA|TRBV2|TRBJ2-3
TGTGCCAGCAGGTACACAGATACGCAGTATTTT
CASRYTDTQYF
>few|NA|TRBV12-3/TRBV12-4|TRBJ1-6
TGTGCCAGCAGTTTAGTGGCGTCGGGCGACTCACCCCTACACTTT
CASSLVASGDSPLHF
>many|NA|TRBV12-3/TRBV12-4|TRBJ2-1
TGTGCCAGCAGTTTAGGGCTAGCGTTGGGAAATGAGCAGTTCTTC
CASSLGLALGNEQFF
>many|TRBD1|TRBV10-3|TRBJ1-1
TGTGCCATCAGTCACCCGGGACAGGGGGCAACTGAAGCTTTCTTT
CAISHPGQGATEAFF
>many|TRBD1|TRBV4-3|TRBJ1-6
TGCGCCAGCAGCCAAGATCACGGGACAGGGAGTTCACCCCTCCACTTT
CASSQDHGTGSSPLHF
>many|NA|TRBV6-6|TRBJ2-3
TGTGCCAGCAGAAAGAAAAATAGCGGTGGAACAGATACGCAGTATTTT
CASRKKNSGGTDTQYF
>NA|NA|TRBV5-1|TRBJ2-3
TGCGCCAGCAGCTTTACACGGGGGGCGCACACAGATACGCAGTATTTT
CASSFTRGAHTDTQYF
>many|TRBD1|TRBV27|TRBJ1-4
TGTGCCAGCAAAGAGGGGGACAGTAATGAAAAACTGTTTTTT
CASKEGDSNEKLFF
>many|NA|TRBV6-6|TRBJ2-5
TGTGCCAGCAGTTACTCGACACTAGTCCAAGAGACCCAGTACTTC
CASSYSTLVQETQYF
>many|TRBD1|TRBV5-1|TRBJ2-5
TGCGCCAGCAGCTTGTGGGACAGGGTGGAGACCCAGTACTTC
CASSLWDRVETQYF
>large|TRBD1|TRBV12-3/TRBV12-4|TRBJ2-1
TGTGCCAGCAGGGCGGGTGATGGGACAGGCAATACAATTGAGCAGTTCTTC
CASRAGDGTGNTIEQFF
>many|NA|TRBV6-2/TRBV6-3|TRBJ1-2
TGTGCCAGCTCCGTTGGAGGTAACTATGGCTACACCTTC
CASSVGGNYGYTF
>many|TRBD1|TRBV15|TRBJ2-7
TGTGCCACCAGCAGAGGGGCAGGGGGAACCTACGAGCAGTACTTC
CATSRGAGGTYEQYF
>many|NA|TRBV20-1|TRBJ2-5
TGCAGTGTCTCGTGGACTGGACAAGAGACCCAGTACTTC
CSVSWTGQETQYF
>few|NA|TRBV7-8|TRBJ2-5
TGTGCCAGCAGCCTACCACAGGGACTGGGAGAGACCCAGTACTTC
CASSLPQGLGETQYF
>NA|NA|TRBV18|TRBJ1-2
TGTGCCAGCTATCGACGGGGATCTAACTATGGCTACACCTTC
CASYRRGSNYGYTF
>many|TRBD1|TRBV27|TRBJ1-3
TGTGCCAGCAGGGGACAGGGAGGAAACACCATATATTTT
CASRGQGGNTIYF
>many|TRBD1|TRBV12-3/TRBV12-4|TRBJ2-5
TGTGCCAGCAATTCGGGACAGGGGGAGACCCAGTACTTC
CASNSGQGETQYF
>many|NA|TRBV5-4|TRBJ1-1
TGTGCCAGCAGCAGTTCGGGCCCCCGCACTGAAGCTTTCTTT
CASSSSGPRTEAFF
>many|NA|TRBV12-5|TRBJ1-3
TGTGCTAGTGGTTTGGTGGCAGGGGTCGGAAACACCATATATTTT
CASGLVAGVGNTIYF
>many|TRBD1|TRBV4-1|TRBJ2-3
TGCGCCAGCAGCCAAGATGTCGGACAGGGGGTGACAGATACGCAGTATTTT
CASSQDVGQGVTDTQYF
>many|TRBD1|TRBV10-3|TRBJ1-2
TGTGCCATCACGATGTCAGGGGGCTATGGCTACACCTTC
CAITMSGGYGYTF
>many|TRBD1|TRBV6-5|TRBJ2-3
TGTGCCAGCACCCGACAGGGAACCCGTGGTACGCAGTATTTT
CASTRQGTRGTQYF
>few|NA|TRBV4-3|TRBJ1-1
TGCGCCAGCAGCCAAGAAGCCAGCTATTGGCGTGCGACTGAAGCTTTCTTT
CASSQEASYWRATEAFF
>NA|NA|TRBV11-2|TRBJ2-5
TGTGCCAGCAGCTTGGAAAGCAAAGAGACCCAGTACTTC
CASSLESKETQYF
>NA|NA|TRBV28|TRBJ1-1
TGTGCCAGCAGTTTCGGGGGGCGAATTCCCACTGAAGCTTTCTTT
CASSFGGRIPTEAFF
>many|TRBD1|TRBV20-1|TRBJ1-5
TGCAGTGCTAGAACCGGGACAGGTTGGGACAATCAGCCCCAGCATTTT
CSARTGTGWDNQPQHF
>few|NA|TRBV20-1|TRBJ1-2
TGCAGTGCTAGGGGGGGGAAGGGGTTTGGCTACACCTTC
CSARGGKGFGYTF
>many|NA|TRBV15|TRBJ2-1
TGTGCCACCAGCAGAGATCCCAGGCTGGATCAAGACTACAATGAGCAGTTCTTC
CATSRDPRLDQDYNEQFF
>NA|NA|TRBV6-2/TRBV6-3|TRBJ2-1
TGTGCCAGCAGACTAGCTGGTGGTGAGCAGTTCTTC
CASRLAGGEQFF
>many|NA|TRBV3-1|TRBJ2-1
TGTGCCAGCAGCCAAGTAGGGGGGGACAATGAGCAGTTCTTC
CASSQVGGDNEQFF
>many|NA|TRBV11-2|TRBJ2-5
TGTGCCAGCAGCTTAGATCGCCTGGAGACCCAGTACTTC
CASSLDRLETQYF
>many|TRBD2|TRBV5-5|TRBJ2-2
TGTGCCAGCAGCGATACCATCGGGGGGGCCGGGGAGCTGTTTTTT
CASSDTIGGAGELFF
>few|TRBD2|TRBV6-2/TRBV6-3|TRBJ2-1
TGTGCCAGCAGTTACAGAGCGGGGTTATCCTACAATGAGCAGTTCTTC
CASSYRAGLSYNEQFF
>many|TRBD1|TRBV3-1|TRBJ1-1
TGTGCCAGCAGCCAACGGGCAGGGGGCGAGGCTGAAGCTTTCTTT
CASSQRAGGEAEAFF
>NA|NA|TRBV5-1|TRBJ2-5
TGCGCCAGCAGCTTGAAGGGGGTCGTACAAGAGACCCAGTACTTC
CASSLKGVVQETQYF
>NA|NA|TRBV7-3|TRBJ1-1
TGTGCCAGCAGAAGAAACGTGGAAAGAGAAAGTAAAGCTTTCTTT
CASRRNVERESKAFF
>few|NA|TRBV18|TRBJ1-2
TGTGCCAGCTCACGGGACGGAGACTATGGCTACACCTTC
CASSRDGDYGYTF
>few|NA|TRBV6-1|TRBJ2-7
TGTGCCAGCAGTGACGCGTGGGAGTACGAGCAGTACTTC
CASSDAWEYEQYF
>many|NA|TRBV5-1|TRBJ2-5
TGCGCCAGCAGCTTGAACTCCCCGGATCAAGAGACCCAGTACTTC
CASSLNSPDQETQYF
>many|NA|TRBV9|TRBJ1-2
TGTGCCAGCAGCGTAGATCAGGTTAACTATGGCTACACCTTC
CASSVDQVNYGYTF
>NA|NA|TRBV7-9|TRBJ2-2
TGTGCCAGCCCCCAAACACAGAACACCGGGGAGCTGTTTTTT
CASPQTQNTGELFF
>NA|NA|TRBV25-1|TRBJ1-5
TGTGCCAGCAGTGCCCACAATCAGCCCCAGAATTTT
CASSAHNQPQNF
>many|NA|TRBV3-1|TRBJ1-4
TGTGCCAGCAGCCCTTCTGGGTTCAGAATGACTAATGAAAAACTGTTTTTT
CASSPSGFRMTNEKLFF
>many|TRBD1|TRBV27|TRBJ2-2
TGTGCCAGCAGCTCGGACAGGGTGAACACCGGGGAGCTGTTTTTT
CASSSDRVNTGELFF
>many|TRBD2|TRBV11-2|TRBJ2-5
TGTGCCAGCAGTCTAGCGGTTCAAGAGACCCAGTACTTC
CASSLAVQETQYF
>many|NA|TRBV5-1|TRBJ2-1
TGCGCCAGCAGCTTGGCCCAGACGCGCAATGAGCAGTTCTTC
CASSLAQTRNEQFF
>many|TRBD1|TRBV6-2/TRBV6-3|TRBJ1-5
TGTGCCAGCAGTTTAAAAGGGGGCGGTCAGCCCCAGCATTTT
CASSLKGGGQPQHF
>many|TRBD1|TRBV12-3/TRBV12-4|TRBJ1-4
TGTGCCAGCAGTCCGACAGGGGACAGTGAAAAACTGTTTTTT
CASSPTGDSEKLFF
>many|NA|TRBV5-1|TRBJ1-2
TGCGCCAGCAGCTTGTCCGGGGATGCCTATGGCTACACCTTC
CASSLSGDAYGYTF
>many|TRBD2|TRBV4-3|TRBJ2-3
TGCGCCAGCAGCCAAGAGTTAGCGGGGGGGACAGATACGCAGTATTTT
CASSQELAGGTDTQYF